This T cell receptor beta chain was captured by sequencing in a study of beta chain features in type 1 diabetes. Donors contributed one heparinised blood draw apiece, averaging approximately 100 mL. CDR1 ENHRY and CDR2 SYGVKD come from the germline V gene. Trimming took 6 bases from V and 1 from J, leaving 10 bases between them. The CDR3 extends over 13 amino acids. Notes on this clone: Its antigen is undetermined.

Every isolated RNA sample was fully reverse transcribed, so sequencing captured expressed TCRB transcripts. The repertoire was sequenced with immunoSEQ multiplex PCR; TCRdb's copy has only in-frame clones and lacks some. The sample carries 640,000 or so clones, under 15% recorded once. Study outcomes and limitations: People with Type 1 diabetes carried modestly yet significantly shorter TCRB CDR3s in all four CD4+ subsets. VDJ junctions from patients with type 1 diabetes contained fewer insertions and more deletions.

What was sequenced was naive CD4+ T cells from blood. The V gene is TRBV10-3, the J gene TRBJ2-7, with D perhaps matching TRBD2 (6 bases). The TCR originated in a young man with type 1 diabetes. In nucleotides, the CDR3 is TGTGCCATCAGGGACGGGGGTTCCTACGAGCAGTACTTC. Protein: CAIRDGGSYEQYF.